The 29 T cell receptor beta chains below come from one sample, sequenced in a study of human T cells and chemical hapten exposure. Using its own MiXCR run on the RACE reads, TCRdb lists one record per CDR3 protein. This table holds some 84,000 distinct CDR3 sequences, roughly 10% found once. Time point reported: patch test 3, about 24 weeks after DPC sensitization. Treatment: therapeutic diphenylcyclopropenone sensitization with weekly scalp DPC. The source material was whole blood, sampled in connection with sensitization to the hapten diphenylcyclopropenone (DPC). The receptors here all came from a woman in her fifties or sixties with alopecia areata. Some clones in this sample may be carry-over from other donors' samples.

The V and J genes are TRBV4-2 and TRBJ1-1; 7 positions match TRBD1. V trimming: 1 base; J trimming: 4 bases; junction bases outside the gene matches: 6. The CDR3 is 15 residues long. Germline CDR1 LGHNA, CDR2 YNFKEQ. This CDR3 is CASSQGRGLGTEAFF. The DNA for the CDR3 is TGTGCCAGCAGCCAAGGAAGGGGGCTTGGCACTGAAGCTTTCTTT.

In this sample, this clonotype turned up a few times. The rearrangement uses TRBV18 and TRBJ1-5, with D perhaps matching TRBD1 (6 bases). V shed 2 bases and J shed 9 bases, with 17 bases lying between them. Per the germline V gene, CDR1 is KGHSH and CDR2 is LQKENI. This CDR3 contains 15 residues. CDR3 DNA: TGTGCCAGCTCACCAGAAGGCAGGGGAGATGGGCCCCAGCATTTT. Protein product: CASSPEGRGDGPQHF.

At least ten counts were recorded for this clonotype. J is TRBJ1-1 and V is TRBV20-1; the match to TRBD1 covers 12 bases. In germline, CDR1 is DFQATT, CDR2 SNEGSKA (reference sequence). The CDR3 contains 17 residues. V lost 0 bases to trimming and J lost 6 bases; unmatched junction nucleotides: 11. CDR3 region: CSARDGGTGGAGAEAFF. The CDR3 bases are TGCAGTGCTAGAGATGGAGGGACAGGGGGCGCCGGGGCTGAAGCTTTCTTT.

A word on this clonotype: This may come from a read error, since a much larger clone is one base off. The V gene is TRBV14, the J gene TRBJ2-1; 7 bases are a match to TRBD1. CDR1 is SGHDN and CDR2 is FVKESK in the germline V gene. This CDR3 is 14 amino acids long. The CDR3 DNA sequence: TGTGCCTGCAGCCAAGATATAGGGGGCCTGGGGCAGTTCTTC. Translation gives CACSQDIGGLGQFF. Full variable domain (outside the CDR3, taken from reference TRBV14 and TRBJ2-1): EAGVTQFPSHSVIEKGQTVTLRCDPISGHDNLYWYRRVMGKEIKFLLHFVKESKQDESGMPNNRFLAERTGGTYSTLKVQPAELEDSGVYFCACSQDIGGLGQFFGPGTRLTVL.

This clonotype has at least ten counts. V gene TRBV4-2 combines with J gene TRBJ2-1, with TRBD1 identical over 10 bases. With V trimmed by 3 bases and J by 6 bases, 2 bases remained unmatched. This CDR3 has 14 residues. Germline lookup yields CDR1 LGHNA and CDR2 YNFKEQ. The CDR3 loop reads CASSHGQGVNEQFF. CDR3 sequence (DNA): TGTGCCAGCAGCCACGGACAGGGGGTCAATGAGCAGTTCTTC.

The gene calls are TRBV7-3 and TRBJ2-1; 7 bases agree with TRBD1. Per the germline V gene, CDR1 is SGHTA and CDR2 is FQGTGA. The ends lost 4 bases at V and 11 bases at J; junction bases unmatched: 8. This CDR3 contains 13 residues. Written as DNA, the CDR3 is TGTGCCAGCAGCTCGGGGACAGCTATCAAGCAGTTCTTC. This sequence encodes CASSSGTAIKQFF.

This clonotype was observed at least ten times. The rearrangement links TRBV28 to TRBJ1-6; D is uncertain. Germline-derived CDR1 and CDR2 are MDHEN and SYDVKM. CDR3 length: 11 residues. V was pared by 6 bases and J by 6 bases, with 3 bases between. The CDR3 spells CASRFNSPLHF. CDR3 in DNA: TGTGCCAGCAGGTTTAATTCACCCCTCCACTTT.

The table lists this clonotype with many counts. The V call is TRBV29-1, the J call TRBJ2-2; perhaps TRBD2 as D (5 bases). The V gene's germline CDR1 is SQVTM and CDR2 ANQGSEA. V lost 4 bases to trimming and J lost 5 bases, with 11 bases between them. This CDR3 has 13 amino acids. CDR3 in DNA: TGCAGCGTTGGAGGGAGTTTGACCGGGGAGCTGTTTTTT. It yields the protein CSVGGSLTGELFF.

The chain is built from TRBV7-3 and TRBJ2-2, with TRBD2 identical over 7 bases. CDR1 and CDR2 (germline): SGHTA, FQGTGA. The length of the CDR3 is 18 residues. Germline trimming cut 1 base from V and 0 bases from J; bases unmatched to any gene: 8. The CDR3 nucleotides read TGTGCCAGCAGCTTAATTGGCGGGAGAGGCGCGAACACCGGGGAGCTGTTTTTT. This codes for CASSLIGGRGANTGELFF.

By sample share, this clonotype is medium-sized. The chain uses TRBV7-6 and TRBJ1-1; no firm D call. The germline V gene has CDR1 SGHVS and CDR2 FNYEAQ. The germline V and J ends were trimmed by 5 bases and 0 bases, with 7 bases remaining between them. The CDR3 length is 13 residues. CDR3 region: CASSQRVNTEAFF. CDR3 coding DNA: TGTGCCAGCAGCCAGAGGGTGAACACTGAAGCTTTCTTT. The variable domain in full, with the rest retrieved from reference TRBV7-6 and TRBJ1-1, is GAGVSQSPRYKVTKRGQDVALRCDPISGHVSLYWYRQALGQGPEFLTYFNYEAQQDKSGLPNDRFSAERPEGSISTLTIQRTEQRDSAMYRCASSQRVNTEAFFGQGTRLTVV.

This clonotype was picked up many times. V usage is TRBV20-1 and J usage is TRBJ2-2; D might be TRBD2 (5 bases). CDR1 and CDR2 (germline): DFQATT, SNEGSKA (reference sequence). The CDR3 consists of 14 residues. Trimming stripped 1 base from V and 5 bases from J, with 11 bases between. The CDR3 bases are TGCAGTGCTAGAGGGATTAGCGTGACCGGGGAGCTGTTTTTT. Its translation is CSARGISVTGELFF.

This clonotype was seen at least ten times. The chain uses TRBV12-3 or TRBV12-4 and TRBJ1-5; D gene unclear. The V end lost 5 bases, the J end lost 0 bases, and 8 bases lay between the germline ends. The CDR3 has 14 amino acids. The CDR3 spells CASSARYSNQPQHF. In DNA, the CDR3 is TGTGCCAGCAGTGCCAGATATAGCAATCAGCCCCAGCATTTT.

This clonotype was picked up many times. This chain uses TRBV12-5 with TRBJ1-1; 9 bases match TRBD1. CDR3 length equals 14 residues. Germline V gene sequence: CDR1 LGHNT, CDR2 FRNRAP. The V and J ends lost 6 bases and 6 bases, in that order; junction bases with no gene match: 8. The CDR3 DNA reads TGTGCTAGTGGAAATACAGGGGGCGCCTCTGAAGCTTTCTTT. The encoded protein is CASGNTGGASEAFF.

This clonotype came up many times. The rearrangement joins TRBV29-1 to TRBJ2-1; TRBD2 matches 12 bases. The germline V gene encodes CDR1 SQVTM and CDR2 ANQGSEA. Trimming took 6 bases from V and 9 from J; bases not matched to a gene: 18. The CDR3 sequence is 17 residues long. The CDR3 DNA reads TGCAGCGTGCAATGGGTGGGTAGACTAGCGGGAGCTATTGAGCAGTTCTTC. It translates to CSVQWVGRLAGAIEQFF.

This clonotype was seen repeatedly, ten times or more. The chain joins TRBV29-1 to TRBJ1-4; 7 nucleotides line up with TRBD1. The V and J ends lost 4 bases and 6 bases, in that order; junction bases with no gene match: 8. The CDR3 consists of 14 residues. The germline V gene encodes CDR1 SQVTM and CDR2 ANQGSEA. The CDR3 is CSVARTGLYEKLFF. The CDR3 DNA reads TGCAGCGTTGCCCGGACAGGCCTTTATGAAAAACTGTTTTTT.

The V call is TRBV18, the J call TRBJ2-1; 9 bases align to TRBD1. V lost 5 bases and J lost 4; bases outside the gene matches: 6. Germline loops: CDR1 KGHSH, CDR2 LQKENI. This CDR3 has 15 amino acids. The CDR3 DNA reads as TGTGCCAGCTCAAGGGGACAGGGAGGTTACAATGAGCAGTTCTTC. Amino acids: CASSRGQGGYNEQFF.

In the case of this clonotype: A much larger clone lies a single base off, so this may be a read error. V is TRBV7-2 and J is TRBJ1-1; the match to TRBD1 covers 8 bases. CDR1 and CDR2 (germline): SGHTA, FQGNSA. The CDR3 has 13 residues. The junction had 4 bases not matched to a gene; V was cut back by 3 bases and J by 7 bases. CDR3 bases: TGTGCCAGCAGCTTGGACAGGGTCAATGAAGCTTTCTTT. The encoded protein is CASSLDRVNEAFF.

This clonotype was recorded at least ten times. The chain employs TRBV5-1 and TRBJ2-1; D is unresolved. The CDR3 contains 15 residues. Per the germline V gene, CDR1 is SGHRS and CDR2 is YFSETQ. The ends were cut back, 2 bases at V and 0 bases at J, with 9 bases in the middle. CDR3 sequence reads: CASSLSDSSYNEQFF. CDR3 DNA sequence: TGCGCCAGCAGCTTAAGCGACTCCTCCTACAATGAGCAGTTCTTC.

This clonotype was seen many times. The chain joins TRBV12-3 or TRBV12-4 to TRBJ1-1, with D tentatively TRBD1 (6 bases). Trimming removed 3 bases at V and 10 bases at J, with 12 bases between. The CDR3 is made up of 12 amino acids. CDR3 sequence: CASSLAGTRAFF. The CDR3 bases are TGTGCCAGCAGTTTGGCCGGGACAAGAGCTTTCTTT.

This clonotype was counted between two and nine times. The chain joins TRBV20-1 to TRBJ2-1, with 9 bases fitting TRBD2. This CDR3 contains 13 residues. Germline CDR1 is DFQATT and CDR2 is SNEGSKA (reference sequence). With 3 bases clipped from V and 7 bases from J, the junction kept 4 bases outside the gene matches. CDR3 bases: TGCAGTGCTAGCAGCGGGAGGATAAATGAGCAGTTCTTC. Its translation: CSASSGRINEQFF.

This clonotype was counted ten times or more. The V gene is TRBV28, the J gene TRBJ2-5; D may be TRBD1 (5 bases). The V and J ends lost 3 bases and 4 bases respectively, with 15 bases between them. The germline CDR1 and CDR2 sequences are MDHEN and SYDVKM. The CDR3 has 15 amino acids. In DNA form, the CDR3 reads TGTGCCAGCAGTTTGTTTCAGGGTATGAGAGAGACCCAGTACTTC. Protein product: CASSLFQGMRETQYF.

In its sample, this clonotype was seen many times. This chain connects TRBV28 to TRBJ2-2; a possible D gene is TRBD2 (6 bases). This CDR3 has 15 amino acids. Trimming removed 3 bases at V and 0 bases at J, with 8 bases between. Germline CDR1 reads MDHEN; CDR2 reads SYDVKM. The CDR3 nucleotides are TGTGCCAGCAGTTTGGGGGGTGCGAACACCGGGGAGCTGTTTTTT. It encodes CASSLGGANTGELFF. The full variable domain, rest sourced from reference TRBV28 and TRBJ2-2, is DVKVTQSSRYLVKRTGEKVFLECVQDMDHENMFWYRQDPGLGLRLIYFSYDVKMKEKGDIPEGYSVSREKKERFSLILESASTNQTSMYLCASSLGGANTGELFFGEGSRLTVL.

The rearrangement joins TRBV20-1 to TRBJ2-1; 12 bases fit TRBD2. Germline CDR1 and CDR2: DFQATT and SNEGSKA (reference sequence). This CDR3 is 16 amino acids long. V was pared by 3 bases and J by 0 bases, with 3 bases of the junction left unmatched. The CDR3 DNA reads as TGCAGTGCTAGTACTAGCGGGAGGCTCTCCTACAATGAGCAGTTCTTC. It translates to CSASTSGRLSYNEQFF.

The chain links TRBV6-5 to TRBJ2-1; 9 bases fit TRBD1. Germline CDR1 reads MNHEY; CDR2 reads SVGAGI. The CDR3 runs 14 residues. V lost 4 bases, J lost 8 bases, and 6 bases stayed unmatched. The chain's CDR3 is CASSSGTGRDEQFF. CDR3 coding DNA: TGTGCCAGCAGTTCCGGGACAGGGAGAGATGAGCAGTTCTTC.

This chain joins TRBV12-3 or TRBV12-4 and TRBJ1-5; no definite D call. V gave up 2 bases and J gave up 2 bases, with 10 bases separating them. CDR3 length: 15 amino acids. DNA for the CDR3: TGTGCCAGCAGTTTACGATCCTTGGGCAATCAGCCCCAGCATTTT. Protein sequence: CASSLRSLGNQPQHF.

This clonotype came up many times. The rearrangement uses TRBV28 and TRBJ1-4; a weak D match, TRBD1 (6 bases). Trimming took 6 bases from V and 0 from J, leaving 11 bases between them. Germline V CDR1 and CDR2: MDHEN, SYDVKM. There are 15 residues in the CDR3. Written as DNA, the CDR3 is TGTGCCAGCAGGCCACAGGGAGCAACTAATGAAAAACTGTTTTTT. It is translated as CASRPQGATNEKLFF. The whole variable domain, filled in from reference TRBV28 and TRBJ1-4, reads DVKVTQSSRYLVKRTGEKVFLECVQDMDHENMFWYRQDPGLGLRLIYFSYDVKMKEKGDIPEGYSVSREKKERFSLILESASTNQTSMYLCASRPQGATNEKLFFGSGTQLSVL.

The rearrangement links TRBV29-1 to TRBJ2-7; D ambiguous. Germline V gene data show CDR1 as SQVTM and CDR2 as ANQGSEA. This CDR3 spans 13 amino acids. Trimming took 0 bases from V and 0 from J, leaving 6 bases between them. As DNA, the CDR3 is TGCAGCGTTGAAGAGACGGCCTCCTACGAGCAGTACTTC. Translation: CSVEETASYEQYF.

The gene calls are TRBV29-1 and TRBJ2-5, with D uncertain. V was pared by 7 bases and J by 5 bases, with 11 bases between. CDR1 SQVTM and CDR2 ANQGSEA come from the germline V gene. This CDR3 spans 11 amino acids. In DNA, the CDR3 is TGCAGCGGGCGCCTTGGGGAGACCCAGTACTTC. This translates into CSGRLGETQYF.

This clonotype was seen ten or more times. DNA for the CDR3: TGTGCCAGTAGTACCCGGGCGATGAGGGTCTCTGGGGCCAACGTCCTGACTTTC. It specifies CASSTRAMRVSGANVLTF. The chain recombines TRBV19 with TRBJ2-6; the D gene is possibly TRBD2 (5 bases). Trimming took 4 bases from V and 0 from J, leaving 16 bases between them. The CDR3 length is 18 residues. CDR1 is LNHDA and CDR2 is SQIVND in the germline V gene (reference sequence).